Detailed here is one T cell receptor (beta chain). These data belong to a study of blood T cell repertoires in COVID-19. Under the authors' procedure: Nucleated cell number was recorded as an estimate derived from reference gene primer amplification. Data came from immunoSEQ multiplex PCR; TCRdb stores just in-frame clones and leaves some out. D and trimming come from the DNA, and the V and J calls and clone size come from that table. The sample has some 290,000 clones, approximately 90% seen once. The germline CDR1 and CDR2 sequences are SGDLS and YYNGEE. The CDR3 sequence is 16 residues long. The ends lost 0 bases at V and 2 bases at J; junction bases unmatched: 8.

The TCR sequence derives from a woman in her fifties or sixties who had recovered from COVID-19. This chain uses TRBV9 with TRBJ2-7, with 7 nucleotides matching TRBD1. What was sequenced was peripheral blood. The CDR3 sequence: CASSVAGTALTYEQYF. The CDR3 DNA reads as TGTGCCAGCAGCGTAGCTGGGACAGCCCTGACCTACGAGCAGTACTTC.